The rows below give T cell receptor beta chains drawn from one sample of a study of cytomegalovirus exposure and HLA in healthy donors. Repertoires were generated with immunoSEQ multiplex PCR, while TCRdb's copy carries only in-frame clones and drops some. The listing contains some 64,000 clones. The specimen was PBMCs. The receptors shown here come from a woman in her thirties in good health and CMV-seronegative. Each CDR3 is given with its conserved first and last residue. Each record gives: J gene, V gene, D gene, CDR3 DNA, CDR3 protein. The D gene is left open where the match is weak.

J: TRBJ2-3; V: TRBV7-7; D: TRBD1; DNA: TGTGCTAGCAGCGCGATTGGACAGGGGGCGCAGTATTTT; CDR3: CASSAIGQGAQYF
J: TRBJ1-1; V: TRBV5-1; D: TRBD1; DNA: TGCGCCAGCAGCCCCCGACAGGGGTTATCGATGAACACTGAAGCTTTCTTT; CDR3: CASSPRQGLSMNTEAFF
J: TRBJ2-1; V: TRBV5-4; D: TRBD1; DNA: TGTGCCAGCAGCCTAGGACAGGGAGCCGGGAATGAGCAGTTCTTC; CDR3: CASSLGQGAGNEQFF
J: TRBJ2-5; V: TRBV7-9; D: NA; DNA: TGTGCCAGCAGCTGGACAGAAGAGACCCAGTACTTC; CDR3: CASSWTEETQYF
J: TRBJ1-2; V: TRBV18; D: TRBD1; DNA: TGTGCCAGCTCACCAACCTCGGACAGGGTATTAGGCTACACCTTC; CDR3: CASSPTSDRVLGYTF
J: TRBJ1-3; V: TRBV30; D: NA; DNA: TGTGCCTGGAGTTTTGCGGGGAGGAGCTCTGGAAACACCATATATTTT; CDR3: CAWSFAGRSSGNTIYF
J: TRBJ2-7; V: TRBV30; D: NA; DNA: TGTGCCTGGAGTAAAGGGGTACCCTACGAGCAGTACTTC; CDR3: CAWSKGVPYEQYF
J: TRBJ2-7; V: TRBV30; D: NA; DNA: TGTGCCTGGAGCGTACAGGGTGTCCGCTACGAGCAGTACTTC; CDR3: CAWSVQGVRYEQYF
J: TRBJ1-2; V: TRBV6-4; D: NA; DNA: TGTGCCAGCAGAGCGGGGAGAGACGGGAGCTATGGCTACACCTTC; CDR3: CASRAGRDGSYGYTF
J: TRBJ1-3; V: TRBV18; D: TRBD1; DNA: TGTGCCAGCTCCATGACAGGGGCCGGGAACACCATATATTTT; CDR3: CASSMTGAGNTIYF
J: TRBJ2-2; V: TRBV9; D: TRBD2; DNA: TGTGCCAGCAGCTTCCGCGGGGGAGGGGAGCTGTTTTTT; CDR3: CASSFRGGGELFF
J: TRBJ1-1; V: TRBV5-1; D: TRBD1; DNA: TGCGCCAGCAATACAGGGGATCGGGCTGAAGCTTTCTTT; CDR3: CASNTGDRAEAFF
J: TRBJ2-7; V: TRBV27; D: NA; DNA: TGTGCCAGCAGTTTATACTCATACCTCGAGCAGTACTTC; CDR3: CASSLYSYLEQYF
J: TRBJ1-1; V: TRBV30; D: NA; DNA: TGTGCCTGGGGGCCGGGCGGGCCGAACACTGAAGCTTTCTTT; CDR3: CAWGPGGPNTEAFF
J: TRBJ2-7; V: TRBV28; D: NA; DNA: TGTGCCAGCAGTCGGACTCCTTACTCCTACGAGCAGTACTTC; CDR3: CASSRTPYSYEQYF
J: TRBJ2-2; V: TRBV29-1; D: TRBD1; DNA: TGCAGCGTTACAGGGGGCAACACCGGGGAGCTGTTTTTT; CDR3: CSVTGGNTGELFF
J: TRBJ1-4; V: TRBV4-1; D: TRBD1; DNA: TGCGCCAGCAGCCAAGGCGGGCAGGGGGATGAAAAACTGTTTTTT; CDR3: CASSQGGQGDEKLFF
J: TRBJ1-3; V: TRBV18; D: TRBD1; DNA: TGTGCCAGCTCACCTCAGGGGACAGCAGGAAACACCATATATTTT; CDR3: CASSPQGTAGNTIYF
J: TRBJ2-7; V: TRBV9; D: TRBD1; DNA: TGTGCCAGCAGCCCGGTTGCGGGACAGGGATACGAGCAGTACTTC; CDR3: CASSPVAGQGYEQYF
J: TRBJ1-2; V: TRBV5-1; D: NA; DNA: TGCGCCAGCAGCCCCTCACCGACTGAGTATGGCTACACCTTC; CDR3: CASSPSPTEYGYTF
J: TRBJ1-5; V: TRBV7-2; D: NA; DNA: TGTGCCAGCAGCCTATACAATCAGCCCCAGCATTTT; CDR3: CASSLYNQPQHF
J: TRBJ1-1; V: TRBV7-3; D: NA; DNA: TGTGCCAGCAGCTTAACCGTTGGAGGGAACACTGAAGCTTTCTTT; CDR3: CASSLTVGGNTEAFF
J: TRBJ2-1; V: TRBV6-1; D: NA; DNA: TGTGCCAGCAGTGGTTACAGGGAGCGGAAAAATGAGCAGTTCTTC; CDR3: CASSGYRERKNEQFF
J: TRBJ1-6; V: TRBV9; D: TRBD1; DNA: TGTGCCAGCCAGCCCGGGACAGGGAATTCACCCCTCCACTTT; CDR3: CASQPGTGNSPLHF
J: TRBJ1-5; V: TRBV6-1; D: NA; DNA: TGTGCCAGCAGTGAAGCCCGGGCAAGAAGGCCCGGGGGTGGCAATCAGCCCCAGCATTTT; CDR3: CASSEARARRPGGGNQPQHF
J: TRBJ1-5; V: TRBV5-6; D: TRBD1; DNA: TGTGCCAGCAGCTTGGGGCCCACGGGAGGGGGCGCGCCCCAGCATTTT; CDR3: CASSLGPTGGGAPQHF
J: TRBJ1-1; V: TRBV10-3; D: NA; DNA: TGTGCCATCAGTACACAGGGGAACACTGAAGCTTTCTTT; CDR3: CAISTQGNTEAFF
J: TRBJ2-7; V: TRBV6-6; D: TRBD2; DNA: TGTGCCAGCCGGACGGGACTAGCGGTCGCCTACGAGCAGTACTTC; CDR3: CASRTGLAVAYEQYF